Below, 30 T cell receptor beta chains from the same sample are listed, as sequenced in a study of early T cells in non-severe SARS-CoV-2 infection. MiXCR was run by TCRdb on the 5' RACE reads, yielding one entry per CDR3 protein. This repertoire shows 55,000 to 65,000 distinct CDR3 sequences, under 10% found once; its top ten account for 8.5% to 9%. The sequencing input was whole blood. The receptor set was obtained from an adult who was a healthcare worker with PCR-confirmed SARS-CoV-2 infection or an uninfected control (not recorded which).

At least ten counts were recorded for this clonotype. V and J are TRBV29-1 and TRBJ2-1; D is perhaps TRBD2 (6 bases). The CDR3 runs 13 residues. Germline values: CDR1 SQVTM, CDR2 ANQGSEA. V was trimmed by 1 base and J by 6 bases, leaving 10 bases between them. Here the CDR3 reads CSVEAGVGNEQFF. The DNA of the CDR3 is TGCAGCGTTGAAGCGGGAGTAGGCAATGAGCAGTTCTTC.

This clonotype was recorded at least ten times. V gene TRBV12-3 or TRBV12-4 combines with J gene TRBJ2-2; TRBD1 aligns across 8 bases. V gave up 6 bases and J gave up 4 bases; unmatched junction bases: 10. The CDR3 is 16 amino acids. CDR3: CASRDTGGRGTGELFF. The CDR3 DNA reads TGTGCCAGCAGAGATACAGGGGGAAGGGGCACCGGGGAGCTGTTTTTT.

This rearrangement joins TRBV27 to TRBJ2-1, with 7 bases matching TRBD2. The CDR3 sequence is 15 residues long. Trimming took 2 bases from V and 2 from J; bases not matched to a gene: 3. CDR1 is MNHEY, CDR2 SMNVEV, per germline (reference sequence). The CDR3 nucleotides read TGTGCCAGCAGTTTAGAGCGGGATCCCTACAATGAGCAGTTCTTC. It encodes CASSLERDPYNEQFF.

This clonotype occurred many times. The rearrangement links TRBV9 to TRBJ2-1, with TRBD2 matching 8 bases. V was clipped by 3 bases and J by 5 bases; unmatched bases: 4. CDR3 length: 14 amino acids. CDR1 and CDR2 from the germline V gene are SGDLS and YYNGEE. This CDR3 is CASSAGLADNEQFF. In DNA form, the CDR3 reads TGTGCCAGCAGCGCCGGACTAGCAGACAATGAGCAGTTCTTC.

This chain connects TRBV5-4 to TRBJ2-1; TRBD2 matches 10 bases. This CDR3 has 17 amino acids. V was clipped by 1 base and J by 1 base; unmatched bases: 5. Per the germline V gene, CDR1 is SGHNT and CDR2 is YYREEE (reference sequence). As DNA, the CDR3 is TGTGCCAGCAGCTTGACTAGCGGGGAGGGGTCCTACAATGAGCAGTTCTTC. This sequence encodes CASSLTSGEGSYNEQFF.

This clonotype was recorded at least ten times. The J gene is TRBJ2-3, the V gene TRBV29-1; 7 nucleotides line up with TRBD2. Germline CDR1 SQVTM, CDR2 ANQGSEA. The ends lost 4 bases at V and 7 bases at J; junction bases unmatched: 11. The CDR3 runs to 14 residues. In DNA, the CDR3 is TGCAGCGTTGTGCCTCGCGGGAGACTAAATACGCAGTATTTT. It codes for CSVVPRGRLNTQYF.

This clonotype occurred many times. The chain couples TRBV5-4 to TRBJ2-1; a possible D gene is TRBD2 (5 bases). The CDR3 runs 14 residues. CDR1 is SGHNT and CDR2 is YYREEE in the germline V gene (reference sequence). V was trimmed by 2 bases and J by 2 bases, leaving 8 bases between them. CDR3 protein: CASSLSSAYNEQFF. For the CDR3, the DNA is TGTGCCAGCAGCTTAAGTAGCGCCTACAATGAGCAGTTCTTC.

The table lists this clonotype with many counts. The chain is built from TRBV19 and TRBJ2-1; TRBD1 or TRBD2 may be the D gene (5 bases each). In germline, CDR1 is LNHDA, CDR2 SQIVND (reference sequence). Trimming stripped 6 bases from V and 15 bases from J, with 21 bases between. CDR3 length equals 13 residues. The CDR3: CASSLASGTALFF. DNA of the CDR3: TGTGCCAGTAGCTTGGCATCCGGGACCGCGCTGTTCTTC. The full variable domain, completed using reference TRBV19 and TRBJ2-1, is DGGITQSPKYLFRKEGQNVTLSCEQNLNHDAMYWYRQDPGQGLRLIYYSQIVNDFQKGDIAEGYSVSREKKESFPLTVTSAQKNPTAFYLCASSLASGTALFFGPGTRLTVL.

This clonotype was counted ten times or more. V gene TRBV27 combines with J gene TRBJ2-1; the D gene could be TRBD1 or TRBD2 (5 bases each). Between the trimmed V and J ends, which lost 5 bases and 8 bases, there was a span of 16 bases. The CDR3 covers 14 residues. CDR1 MNHEY and CDR2 SMNVEV come from the germline V gene (reference sequence). The CDR3 nucleotides are TGTGCCAGCAGTATCCGGGACCCCCTCCATGAGCAGTTCTTC. As protein: CASSIRDPLHEQFF.

The V and J genes are TRBV3-1 and TRBJ2-7; TRBD2 agrees at 8 bases. With V trimmed by 0 bases and J by 3 bases, 4 bases remained unmatched. The V gene's germline CDR1 is LGHDT and CDR2 YNNKEL (reference sequence). The CDR3 spans 15 residues. The CDR3 sequence is CASSQDASGSYEQYF. The CDR3 DNA is TGTGCCAGCAGCCAAGATGCCAGCGGGAGCTACGAGCAGTACTTC.

This clonotype was seen ten or more times. The CDR3 DNA reads TGTGCCAGCAGCCCGGGCGGGGGGGACACCGGGGAGCTGTTTTTT. Encoded protein: CASSPGGGDTGELFF. The chain links TRBV7-3 to TRBJ2-2, with 9 bases identical to TRBD2. From germline, CDR1 is SGHTA and CDR2 FQGTGA. This CDR3 has 15 amino acids. With V trimmed by 5 bases and J by 3 bases, 4 bases remained unmatched.

This clonotype occurred a few times. V and J are TRBV7-2 and TRBJ2-7; D gene ambiguous. V lost 0 bases and J lost 3, with 6 bases in between. Germline CDR1 and CDR2: SGHTA and FQGNSA. There are 13 residues in the CDR3. The CDR3 nucleotides are TGTGCCAGCAGCTTAGCCAGAATCTACGAGCAGTACTTC. This encodes CASSLARIYEQYF.

This clonotype has only a few counts. V usage is TRBV27 and J usage is TRBJ1-2; D unclear. CDR1 is MNHEY, CDR2 SMNVEV, per germline (reference sequence). The V end was cut by 2 bases, the J end by 3 bases, with 7 bases between. This CDR3 region has 13 residues. The chain's CDR3 is CASSLDGDYGYTF. DNA for the CDR3: TGTGCCAGCAGTTTAGACGGGGACTATGGCTACACCTTC.

This clonotype has at least ten counts. The chain recombines TRBV3-1 with TRBJ1-6; 7 bases fit TRBD1. CDR3 size: 13 residues. Losses at the gene ends were 6 bases for V and 6 bases for J; bases not matched to a gene: 2. The germline V gene has CDR1 LGHDT and CDR2 YNNKEL (reference sequence). The CDR3 sequence: CASRGTVNSPLHF. The CDR3 region has the DNA TGTGCCAGCAGAGGGACAGTTAATTCACCCCTCCACTTT.

About this clonotype: A much more abundant neighbour one base away suggests this may be a read error. The chain employs TRBV7-9 and TRBJ2-1; D unclear. Looked up from germline, CDR1 is SEHNR and CDR2 is FQNEAQ (reference sequence). The CDR3 runs 12 residues. Written as DNA, the CDR3 is TGTGCCAGCAGCTTAAATGGGGATGAGCAGTCCTTC. It encodes CASSLNGDEQSF. Supplemented by reference TRBV7-9 and TRBJ2-1, the full variable domain reads DTGVSQNPRHKITKRGQNVTFRCDPISEHNRLYWYRQTLGQGPEFLTYFQNEAQLEKSRLLSDRFSAERPKGSFSTLEIQRTEQGDSAMYLCASSLNGDEQSFGPGTRLTVL.

This clonotype was observed many times. The rearrangement joins TRBV7-9 to TRBJ1-5, with a weak D call TRBD1 (5 bases). There are 16 residues in the CDR3. Between the trimmed V and J ends, which lost 2 bases and 2 bases, there was a span of 13 bases. Germline V lookup: CDR1 SEHNR, CDR2 FQNEAQ (reference sequence). The CDR3 sequence: CASSLNFGGGNQPQHF. CDR3 coding DNA: TGTGCCAGCAGCTTAAATTTCGGAGGGGGCAATCAGCCCCAGCATTTT.

This clonotype has just a few counts. A much larger clone lies one base from this, so it may be a read error. This sequence joins TRBV6-2 or TRBV6-3 and TRBJ2-1; no definite D call. The V gene's germline CDR1 is MNHEY and CDR2 SVGEGT. The CDR3 is 11 residues long. Trimming removed 10 bases from V and 1 base from J, with 5 bases in between. The CDR3 sequence is CANTSYNEQFF. The CDR3 DNA sequence: TGTGCCAACACGTCCTACAATGAGCAGTTCTTC.

This clonotype was counted ten times or more. The genes are TRBV18 and TRBJ2-3; D remains unclear. From germline, CDR1 is KGHSH and CDR2 LQKENI. The CDR3 runs 13 residues. V was pared by 4 bases and J by 0 bases, with 5 bases between. CDR3 nucleotides: TGTGCCAGCTCACTCCATAGCACAGATACGCAGTATTTT. Translation: CASSLHSTDTQYF.

This clonotype was counted many times. The genes are TRBV6-1 and TRBJ2-7; D possibly matches TRBD1 or TRBD2 (5 bases each). The CDR3 is made up of 13 amino acids. Trimming removed 5 bases from V and 0 bases from J, with 8 bases in between. Germline CDR1 is MNHNS and CDR2 is SASEGT. CDR3 nucleotides: TGTGCCAGCAGTTATGGGGGCTCCTACGAGCAGTACTTC. This sequence encodes CASSYGGSYEQYF.

On this clonotype: The conserved phenylalanine or tryptophan is not found at the CDR3 terminus, so this likely reflects a read error. The genes are TRBV29-1 and TRBJ2-3; the D gene is possibly TRBD2 (7 bases). The CDR3 spans 13 residues. Germline V gives CDR1 SQVTM, CDR2 ANQGSEA. V lost 8 bases and J 2 bases, leaving 14 bases between the germline ends. The CDR3 spells CSSGGPPTDTQYL. Here the CDR3 DNA reads TGCAGCTCCGGGGGGCCGCCCACAGATACGCAGTATCTT.

This clonotype turned up a few times. The V gene is TRBV7-2, the J gene TRBJ2-7; TRBD2 matches at 8 bases. The CDR3 is made up of 14 amino acids. V was pared by 3 bases and J by 7 bases, with 8 bases of the junction left unmatched. CDR1 is SGHTA, CDR2 FQGNSA, per germline. CDR3 sequence reads: CASSLQTGGYEQYF. CDR3 in DNA: TGTGCCAGCAGCTTGCAAACGGGAGGGTATGAGCAGTACTTC.

This clonotype was counted only a few times. The gene calls are TRBV19 and TRBJ1-1; no firm D call. The CDR3 has 13 residues. Trimming took 3 bases from V and 4 from J, leaving 9 bases between them. Germline lookup yields CDR1 LNHDA and CDR2 SQIVND (reference sequence). The CDR3 DNA is TGTGCCAGTAGTATGGAGTGGGGCACTGAAGCTTTCTTT. It is translated as CASSMEWGTEAFF.

In this sample, this clonotype turned up many times. The chain links TRBV7-2 to TRBJ2-5; weak D call: TRBD1 (6 bases). The V end lost 1 base, the J end lost 3 bases, and 9 bases lay between the germline ends. The CDR3 totals 14 residues. Germline-derived CDR1 and CDR2 are SGHTA and FQGNSA. CDR3 DNA: TGTGCCAGCAGCTTAGAGGGGGACGAAGAGACCCAGTACTTC. Residues: CASSLEGDEETQYF.

This clonotype occurred once. V and J are TRBV7-2 and TRBJ2-2; D remains unclear. The CDR3 consists of 11 residues. V was trimmed by 5 bases and J by 10 bases, leaving 8 bases between them. The germline V gene has CDR1 SGHTA and CDR2 FQGNSA. The CDR3 protein is CASSPAEELFF. CDR3 coding DNA: TGTGCCAGCAGCCCGGCGGAGGAGCTGTTTTTT. Using reference TRBV7-2 and TRBJ2-2 for the parts outside the CDR3, the full variable domain is GAGVSQSPSNKVTEKGKDVELRCDPISGHTALYWYRQSLGQGLEFLIYFQGNSAPDKSGLPSDRFSAERTGGSVSTLTIQRTQQEDSAVYLCASSPAEELFFGEGSRLTVL.

In its sample, this clonotype was seen many times. The chain joins TRBV7-9 to TRBJ2-1, with 11 bases fitting TRBD2. V shed 3 bases, J shed 4 bases, and the junction held 11 bases outside the gene matches. This CDR3 spans 18 amino acids. Germline V gene lookup returns CDR1 SEHNR and CDR2 FQNEAQ (reference sequence). The chain's CDR3 is CASSFTGTSGRSYNEQFF. In DNA form, the CDR3 reads TGTGCCAGCAGCTTCACCGGGACTAGCGGAAGAAGTTACAATGAGCAGTTCTTC.

This clonotype was observed at least ten times. V usage is TRBV4-2 and J usage is TRBJ2-7; D is unresolved. This CDR3 has 14 residues. The germline V and J ends were trimmed by 5 bases and 6 bases, with 17 bases remaining between them. Germline V gives CDR1 LGHNA, CDR2 YNFKEQ. The CDR3 DNA reads as TGTGCCAGCAGCTCCTACCCCTGGGTAGGCGAGCAGTACTTC. Amino acids: CASSSYPWVGEQYF.

About this clonotype itself: A much more abundant neighbour one base away suggests this may be a read error. The gene calls are TRBV20-1 and TRBJ2-3; possible D gene TRBD2, 5 bases. The CDR3 loop spans 12 amino acids. Germline-derived CDR1 and CDR2 are DFQATT and SNEGSKA (reference sequence). CDR3 region: CSTRDNRDTQYF. DNA of the CDR3: TGCAGTACTAGAGATAACCGAGATACGCAGTATTTT.

This clonotype was detected many times. The J gene is TRBJ2-2, the V gene TRBV29-1, with a weak D call TRBD1 (5 bases). V was shortened by 2 bases and J by 7 bases, with 11 bases between the two germline ends. The germline V gene encodes CDR1 SQVTM and CDR2 ANQGSEA. The CDR3 totals 13 residues. CDR3: CSVEKGRGGELFF. The CDR3 nucleotides read TGCAGCGTTGAAAAGGGGCGAGGCGGGGAGCTGTTTTTT.

Many counts were recorded for this clonotype. The chain recombines TRBV20-1 with TRBJ2-5; 9 nucleotides line up with TRBD2. V trimming: 0 bases; J trimming: 5 bases; junction bases outside the gene matches: 7. Germline-derived CDR1 and CDR2 are DFQATT and SNEGSKA (reference sequence). This CDR3 is built from 15 residues. In nucleotides, the CDR3 is TGCAGTGCTAGAGATCCGAGCGGGAGGAAGGAGACCCAGTACTTC. As protein: CSARDPSGRKETQYF.

This clonotype was found many times. This chain joins TRBV12-3 or TRBV12-4 and TRBJ1-2; TRBD1 matches at 8 bases. The length of the CDR3 is 13 residues. The V and J ends lost 6 bases and 8 bases, in that order; junction bases with no gene match: 8. CDR3 region: CASRRTGGGGYTF. The CDR3 nucleotides read TGTGCCAGCAGACGAACAGGGGGTGGCGGCTACACCTTC.